This T cell receptor beta chain was found in a study of T cells in localized non-small cell lung cancer. The study, taken as a whole, reports: Tumor samples were not multi-region, leaving intratumor heterogeneity unexcluded. Turning up in adjacent lung were a median about 56 of the top 100 tumor clones. Density of T cells in blood, when higher, went with longer overall survival. Adjacent uninvolved lung had the highest clonality, suggesting focused antigen responses.

Libraries were prepared by immunoSEQ multiplex PCR; TCRdb keeps only in-frame clonotypes and omits some of them. Here the sample spans 70,000 to 80,000 clones, 88% being singletons. In regard to this clone: Its antigen is still unknown.

The V end was cut by 6 bases, the J end by 3 bases, with 11 bases between. Germline values: CDR1 MNHNY, CDR2 SVGAGI (reference sequence). CDR3 length equals 13 residues. The source is a woman between 35 and 75 years old with stage I squamous cell lung carcinoma. Sample: peripheral blood, taken before any cancer treatment. The chain has TRBV6-6 and TRBJ1-2; weak D call: TRBD1 (5 bases). The DNA for the CDR3 is TGTGCCAGCAGCTACGGGGCAGACTATGGCTACACCTTC. This encodes CASSYGADYGYTF.